This note documents a single TCR beta chain sequence. Its specificity is unknown. This record belongs to a study of identical twins. Overall study findings and caveats: With beta out-of-frame sequences, excess sharing by twins was weaker. It was out-of-frame TCR alpha sharing in monozygotic twins that models underestimated.

Via MiXCR, TCRdb re-called the 5' RACE reads, giving one row per CDR3 protein. The data show 400,000 or so distinct CDR3 sequences, about 10% seen once. The sequence was collected from a woman between 50 and 59 years old in good health. Sequencing input: naive T cells sorted from blood.

CDR3 nucleotides: TGTGCCAGCAGTGCCACAGGGTCCTCCGAGCAGTACGTC. Translating gives CASSATGSSEQYV. The J gene is TRBJ2-7, the V gene TRBV2; D is possibly TRBD1 (6 bases). Germline V gene sequence: CDR1 SNHLY, CDR2 FYNNEI. This CDR3 contains 13 residues.